A single sample gave rise to the 30 T cell receptor beta chains below, sequenced in a study of type 1 regulatory T cells. MiXCR was run by TCRdb on the reads, yielding one entry per CDR3 protein. The repertoire holds around 88,000 distinct CDR3 sequences, 25% to 40% seen once, with about 2% in the top ten. The sample was CD4+ T cells, either the whole sample or a sorted fraction (not recorded which). The receptors were gathered from a human donor in good health.

J is TRBJ1-1 and V is TRBV20-1, with TRBD1 matching over 9 bases. The V gene's germline CDR1 is DFQATT and CDR2 SNEGSKA (reference sequence). J was trimmed by 5 bases and V by 1 base; bases with no gene match: 8. There are 15 residues in the CDR3. Here the CDR3 reads CSARAPDRGGTEAFF. The CDR3, as DNA: TGCAGTGCTAGAGCTCCAGACAGGGGGGGGACTGAAGCTTTCTTT.

The chain recombines TRBV25-1 with TRBJ2-1; TRBD1 matches 8 bases. The CDR3 runs to 16 residues. Per the germline V gene, CDR1 is MGHDK and CDR2 is SYGVNS. Trimming at V came to 1 base and at J to 3 bases, leaving 5 bases not matched to a gene. The CDR3 nucleotides are TGTGCCAGCAGTGAATCGGACAGGGTCAGCTACAATGAGCAGTTCTTC. It encodes CASSESDRVSYNEQFF.

The J gene is TRBJ2-7, the V gene TRBV5-5; TRBD1 matches 8 bases. CDR1 and CDR2 (germline): SGHKS, YYEKEE (reference sequence). The CDR3 contains 15 residues. With V trimmed by 2 bases and J by 3 bases, 7 bases remained unmatched. CDR3 loop: CASSFLQGGVYEQYF. The CDR3 DNA reads as TGTGCCAGCAGCTTCCTACAGGGGGGAGTCTACGAGCAGTACTTC.

This clonotype was counted only a few times. This chain joins TRBV28 and TRBJ1-2; TRBD1 is a possible D gene (5 bases). Germline lookup yields CDR1 MDHEN and CDR2 SYDVKM. Trimming stripped 2 bases from V and 8 bases from J, with 18 bases between. The length of the CDR3 is 15 residues. The CDR3 reads CASSLGYLRDRGYTF. In DNA form, the CDR3 reads TGTGCCAGCAGTTTAGGCTATCTCAGGGACCGGGGCTACACCTTC.

The genes are TRBV7-2 and TRBJ1-2; 8 nucleotides align to TRBD1. Trimming at V came to 5 bases and at J to 7 bases, leaving 9 bases not matched to a gene. The CDR3 runs to 14 residues. Germline V gene sequence: CDR1 SGHTA, CDR2 FQGNSA. In DNA, the CDR3 is TGTGCCAGCAGCGGACCGGGACAGGTGGCTGGCTACACCTTC. Translation: CASSGPGQVAGYTF. Filled out from reference TRBV7-2 and TRBJ1-2, the complete variable domain reads GAGVSQSPSNKVTEKGKDVELRCDPISGHTALYWYRQSLGQGLEFLIYFQGNSAPDKSGLPSDRFSAERTGGSVSTLTIQRTQQEDSAVYLCASSGPGQVAGYTFGSGTRLTVV.

The chain's CDR3 is CASSLGGGGNTIYF. The CDR3 nucleotides are TGTGCCAGCAGCTTAGGAGGGGGCGGAAACACCATATATTTT. The chain has TRBV7-2 and TRBJ1-3; TRBD1 matches 7 bases. The junction had 1 base not matched to a gene; V was cut back by 1 base and J by 4 bases. The germline CDR1 and CDR2 sequences are SGHTA and FQGNSA. CDR3 length: 14 residues.

V usage is TRBV19 and J usage is TRBJ2-3; D remains unclear. Germline CDR1 LNHDA, CDR2 SQIVND (reference sequence). This CDR3 is 15 amino acids long. Deletions cut 6 bases from V and 0 bases from J, with 13 bases between. CDR3 nucleotide sequence: TGTGCCAGTAGACCACGGGCTCCCAGCACAGATACGCAGTATTTT. This gives the protein CASRPRAPSTDTQYF.

The gene calls are TRBV7-2 and TRBJ2-2; TRBD2 aligns across 10 bases. This CDR3 region has 17 residues. Germline lookup yields CDR1 SGHTA and CDR2 FQGNSA. V lost 4 bases, J lost 6 bases, and 11 bases stayed unmatched. The CDR3 reads CASSSRTSGAGAGELFF. Written as DNA, the CDR3 is TGTGCCAGCAGCTCCCGAACTAGCGGGGCTGGCGCCGGGGAGCTGTTTTTT.

This rearrangement joins TRBV7-2 to TRBJ1-6; TRBD1 matches 8 bases. V lost 5 bases, J lost 7 bases, and 4 bases stayed unmatched. Germline CDR1 reads SGHTA; CDR2 reads FQGNSA. CDR3 length: 14 amino acids. The CDR3 sequence: CASSNGQGNSPLHF. DNA of the CDR3: TGTGCCAGCAGCAACGGACAGGGCAATTCACCCCTCCACTTT. Filled out from reference TRBV7-2 and TRBJ1-6, the complete variable domain reads GAGVSQSPSNKVTEKGKDVELRCDPISGHTALYWYRQSLGQGLEFLIYFQGNSAPDKSGLPSDRFSAERTGGSVSTLTIQRTQQEDSAVYLCASSNGQGNSPLHFGNGTRLTVT.

The V gene is TRBV20-1, the J gene TRBJ2-2, with TRBD2 matching over 11 bases. This CDR3 region has 17 residues. CDR1 and CDR2 from the germline V gene are DFQATT and SNEGSKA (reference sequence). Germline trimming cut 5 bases from V and 3 bases from J; bases unmatched to any gene: 11. In DNA form, the CDR3 reads TGCAGTGCTCTGAGTCCCGGGACTAGCGGCGACACCGGGGAGCTGTTTTTT. This translates into CSALSPGTSGDTGELFF.

The chain has TRBV7-6 and TRBJ2-3, with 7 nucleotides matching TRBD1. Trimming cost V 3 bases and J 2 bases; bases outside gene matches: 11. The CDR3 is made up of 17 amino acids. Germline loops: CDR1 SGHVS, CDR2 FNYEAQ. The CDR3 protein is CASSFTGEFSATDTQYF. CDR3 sequence (DNA): TGTGCCAGCAGCTTTACAGGGGAGTTTTCCGCCACAGATACGCAGTATTTT.

This sequence joins TRBV5-1 and TRBJ1-1; no firm D call. The germline gives CDR1 SGHRS, CDR2 YFSETQ. V was trimmed by 2 bases and J by 1 base, leaving 6 bases between them. The CDR3 runs to 13 residues. CDR3 DNA sequence: TGCGCCAGCAGCTTCGCAGAGAACACTGAAGCTTTCTTT. It yields the protein CASSFAENTEAFF. The full variable domain, its missing parts supplied by reference TRBV5-1 and TRBJ1-1, is KAGVTQTPRYLIKTRGQQVTLSCSPISGHRSVSWYQQTPGQGLQFLFEYFSETQRNKGNFPGRFSGRQFSNSRSEMNVSTLELGDSALYLCASSFAENTEAFFGQGTRLTVV.

This clonotype has more than one count but fewer than ten. The genes are TRBV20-1 and TRBJ2-1, with a possible D match to TRBD2 (5 bases). CDR1 is DFQATT, CDR2 SNEGSKA, per germline (reference sequence). The V end lost 6 bases, the J end lost 0 bases, and 15 bases lay between the germline ends. The CDR3 length is 15 residues. The CDR3 is CSAKPGISSYNEQFF. CDR3 in DNA: TGCAGTGCAAAGCCCGGGATTTCCTCCTACAATGAGCAGTTCTTC.

The chain couples TRBV5-4 to TRBJ2-7, with D unresolved. V was trimmed by 3 bases and J by 6 bases, leaving 16 bases between them. Per the germline V gene, CDR1 is SGHNT and CDR2 is YYREEE (reference sequence). The CDR3 loop spans 14 amino acids. CDR3 residues: CASSSEASSSEQYF. The CDR3 DNA follows: TGTGCCAGCAGCTCAGAAGCATCCTCCAGCGAGCAGTACTTC. Full variable domain (missing parts from reference TRBV5-4 and TRBJ2-7): ETGVTQSPTHLIKTRGQQVTLRCSSQSGHNTVSWYQQALGQGPQFIFQYYREEENGRGNFPPRFSGLQFPNYSSELNVNALELDDSALYLCASSSEASSSEQYFGPGTRLTVT.

This clonotype was counted a few times. V is TRBV10-3 and J is TRBJ2-1; D remains ambiguous. The CDR3 is made up of 16 amino acids. V was clipped by 5 bases and J by 5 bases, with 19 bases between them. Per the germline V gene, CDR1 is ENHRY and CDR2 is SYGVKD. The CDR3 region is CAISKAGSQGNNEQFF. CDR3 DNA sequence: TGTGCCATCAGTAAAGCCGGGTCACAAGGGAACAATGAGCAGTTCTTC.

The chain carries TRBV6-5 and TRBJ2-1; TRBD1 agrees at 11 bases. Germline CDR1 and CDR2: MNHEY and SVGAGI. Germline trimming cut 9 bases from V and 2 bases from J; bases unmatched to any gene: 9. The CDR3 has 16 amino acids. CDR3 coding DNA: TGTGCCAGTATCTCCAGGGGACAGGGGGCCTACAATGAGCAGTTCTTC. This codes for CASISRGQGAYNEQFF.

In its sample, this clonotype was seen a few times. V and J are TRBV12-3 or TRBV12-4 and TRBJ1-2, with a possible D match to TRBD1 (6 bases). CDR3 length equals 14 residues. V was clipped by 5 bases and J by 0 bases, with 10 bases between them. The CDR3 region has the DNA TGTGCCAGCAGTCTAGGACAGACTAACTATGGCTACACCTTC. Translated: CASSLGQTNYGYTF.

This clonotype was found once. V is TRBV11-2 and J is TRBJ2-7; D gene unclear. Germline CDR1 and CDR2: SGHAT and FQNNGV. The V gene lost 4 bases and the J gene lost 2 bases, with 12 bases spanning the gap. The length of the CDR3 is 14 residues. CDR3 bases: TGTGCCAGCAGCTCAAGAAGACCCGCCTACGAGCAGTACTTC. Translated, it gives CASSSRRPAYEQYF.

This clonotype was counted only a few times. This sequence joins TRBV5-1 and TRBJ2-2; D remains ambiguous. Deletions cut 1 base from V and 0 bases from J, with 10 bases between. The CDR3 is 16 residues long. Germline V lookup: CDR1 SGHRS, CDR2 YFSETQ. The CDR3, as DNA: TGCGCCAGCAGCTTGTCCGGAAACGCGAACACCGGGGAGCTGTTTTTT. Its protein is CASSLSGNANTGELFF.

This clonotype showed up just a few times. This chain uses TRBV6-2 or TRBV6-3 with TRBJ1-5, with 9 nucleotides matching TRBD1. The germline V gene has CDR1 MNHEY and CDR2 SVGEGT. V gave up 1 base and J gave up 1 base; unmatched junction bases: 11. The CDR3 spans 19 residues. In nucleotides, the CDR3 is TGTGCCAGCAGTTACTTCTTGGACAGGGGATTTACGAGCAATCAGCCCCAGCATTTT. Protein: CASSYFLDRGFTSNQPQHF.

This clonotype was observed a few times. The J gene is TRBJ1-5, the V gene TRBV24-1; 10 nucleotides line up with TRBD1. V dropped 3 bases and J dropped 3; count of bases not matched to a gene: 10. The CDR3 extends over 18 amino acids. Per the germline V gene, CDR1 is KGHDR and CDR2 is SFDVKD. The DNA of the CDR3 is TGTGCCACCAGTGATCCAACCCCGACAGGGGGCCCCAATCAGCCCCAGCATTTT. Its protein is CATSDPTPTGGPNQPQHF.

Remarks on this clonotype: A much more abundant neighbour one base away suggests this may be a read error. The gene calls are TRBV12-3 or TRBV12-4 and TRBJ2-6, with a weak D call TRBD1 (5 bases). CDR3 length equals 13 residues. The CDR3: CASTEDGANVLIF. DNA of the CDR3: TGTGCCAGCACCGAAGATGGGGCCAACGTCCTGATTTTC.

The genes are TRBV3-1 and TRBJ2-3; D assignment may be TRBD1 or TRBD2 (5 bases each). The CDR3 spans 14 residues. Germline lookup yields CDR1 LGHDT and CDR2 YNNKEL (reference sequence). The V end lost 9 bases, the J end lost 4 bases, and 17 bases lay between the germline ends. In DNA form, the CDR3 reads TGTGCCAGTGTCGGGACCGCTGCGTCAGATACGCAGTATTTT. Translated, it gives CASVGTAASDTQYF.

There are a few counts of this clonotype. The gene calls are TRBV4-1 and TRBJ2-7; a possible D gene is TRBD1 (6 bases). With 0 bases removed from V and 7 bases from J, the gap between germline ends came to 19 bases. This CDR3 contains 16 residues. Looked up from germline, CDR1 is MGHRA and CDR2 is YSYEKL. The CDR3 region is CASSQDQGHGRGEQYF. The CDR3 DNA is TGCGCCAGCAGCCAAGACCAGGGACACGGGCGAGGGGAGCAGTACTTC.

V is TRBV7-9 and J is TRBJ2-1, with D unclear. The CDR3 is 12 amino acids. CDR1 is SEHNR and CDR2 is FQNEAQ in the germline V gene (reference sequence). Trimming removed 5 bases at V and 10 bases at J, with 12 bases between. CDR3 in DNA: TGTGCCAGCAGCCACCCGTTGGGGGAGCAGTTCTTC. Protein: CASSHPLGEQFF.

The chain recombines TRBV6-2 or TRBV6-3 with TRBJ2-7; TRBD2 matches 15 bases. The V gene end was trimmed by 5 bases and the J gene end by 2 bases; junction bases not matched to a gene: 1. The CDR3 has 15 residues. Germline assignment: CDR1 MNHEY and CDR2 SVGEGT. CDR3 coding DNA: TGTGCCAGCAGTGGACTAGCGGGAGGGACCTACGAGCAGTACTTC. It codes for CASSGLAGGTYEQYF.

The chain combines TRBV7-9 with TRBJ1-2, with D perhaps TRBD1 (5 bases). The V end was cut by 4 bases, the J end by 8 bases, with 11 bases between. The CDR3 consists of 12 residues. Germline lookup yields CDR1 SEHNR and CDR2 FQNEAQ (reference sequence). CDR3 region: CASSSSGVGYTF. For the CDR3, the DNA is TGTGCCAGCAGCTCGTCGGGGGTCGGCTACACCTTC.

The sample holds one count of this clonotype. The chain joins TRBV5-1 to TRBJ2-7, with D perhaps matching TRBD1 or TRBD2 (5 bases each). Germline CDR1 reads SGHRS; CDR2 reads YFSETQ. Trimming stripped 2 bases from V and 0 bases from J, with 9 bases between. The CDR3 runs 14 residues. The CDR3 DNA follows: TGCGCCAGCAGCTTTGGGACGCGCTCCTACGAGCAGTACTTC. Translated, it gives CASSFGTRSYEQYF.

The chain has TRBV7-2 and TRBJ2-2; 9 bases are shared with TRBD2. The trim removed 4 bases at V and 1 base at J, leaving 4 bases unmatched. Germline values: CDR1 SGHTA, CDR2 FQGNSA. The CDR3 runs 16 residues. The CDR3 DNA reads TGTGCCAGCAGCTCCCCGACTAGCGGGAACACCGGGGAGCTGTTTTTT. Its protein is CASSSPTSGNTGELFF.

This clonotype showed up just a few times. V usage is TRBV29-1 and J usage is TRBJ2-7; 7 nucleotides match TRBD2. The J segment lost 3 bases and the V segment lost 5 bases, leaving 10 bases of the junction unmatched. The CDR3 consists of 14 residues. The V gene's germline CDR1 is SQVTM and CDR2 ANQGSEA. The CDR3: CSVWDAGAGYEQYF. For the CDR3, the DNA is TGCAGCGTTTGGGACGCGGGAGCGGGCTACGAGCAGTACTTC.